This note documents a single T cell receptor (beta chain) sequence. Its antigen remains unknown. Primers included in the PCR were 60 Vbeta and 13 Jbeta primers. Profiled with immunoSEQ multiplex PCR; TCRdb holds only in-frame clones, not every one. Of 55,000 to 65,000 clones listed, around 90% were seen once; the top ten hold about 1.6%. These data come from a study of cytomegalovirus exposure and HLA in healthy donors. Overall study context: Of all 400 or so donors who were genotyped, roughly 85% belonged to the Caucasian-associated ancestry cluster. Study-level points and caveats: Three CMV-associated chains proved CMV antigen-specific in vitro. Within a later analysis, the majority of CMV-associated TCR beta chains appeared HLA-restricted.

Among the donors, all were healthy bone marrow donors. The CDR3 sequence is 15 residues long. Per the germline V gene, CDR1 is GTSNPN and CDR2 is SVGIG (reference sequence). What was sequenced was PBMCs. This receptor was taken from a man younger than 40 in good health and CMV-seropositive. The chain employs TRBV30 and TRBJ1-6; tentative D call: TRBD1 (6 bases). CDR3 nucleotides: TGTGCTGGACACAAAGCTGGGGGGGGCAATTCACCCCTCCACTTT. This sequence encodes CAGHKAGGGNSPLHF.